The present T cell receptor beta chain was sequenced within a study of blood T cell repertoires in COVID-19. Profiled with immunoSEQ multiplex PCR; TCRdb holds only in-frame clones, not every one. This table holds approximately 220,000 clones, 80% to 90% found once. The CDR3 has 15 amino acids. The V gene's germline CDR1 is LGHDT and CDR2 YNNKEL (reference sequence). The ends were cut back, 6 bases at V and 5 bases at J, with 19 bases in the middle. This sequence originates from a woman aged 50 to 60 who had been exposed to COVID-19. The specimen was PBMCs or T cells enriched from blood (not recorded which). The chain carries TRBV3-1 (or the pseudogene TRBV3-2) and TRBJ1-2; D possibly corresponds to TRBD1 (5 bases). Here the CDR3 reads CASRETGITNYGYTF. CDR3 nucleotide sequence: TGTGCCAGCAGGGAAACAGGAATCACAAATTATGGCTACACCTTC.